This is a list of T cell receptor beta chains from one sample in a study of identical twins. TCRdb itself ran the 5' RACE reads through MiXCR, one entry per CDR3 protein. Of about 530,000 distinct CDR3 sequences listed, 20% to 25% are singletons. The same data also went into a second study, on yellow fever vaccine responses in identical twins.

The sample was CD4+ T cells sorted from blood. Receptors originate from a woman between 18 and 29 years old in good health. CDR3s include the opening cysteine and the closing phenylalanine or tryptophan. Each record gives: V gene, J gene, D gene, clone size, CDR3 protein, CDR3 DNA. The D gene is left open where the match is weak. Not every row has a clone size; where given, it reads once, few, many or a size class.

v_gene: TRBV5-5; j_gene: TRBJ2-5; d_gene: -; abundance: once; CDR3aa: CASSPGASDRRETQYF; CDR3nt: TGTGCCAGCAGCCCCGGGGCTAGCGACAGGAGGGAGACCCAGTACTTC
v_gene: TRBV29-1; j_gene: TRBJ2-1; d_gene: -; abundance: few; CDR3aa: CSAETSLNEQFF; CDR3nt: TGCAGCGCGGAGACTAGTTTGAATGAGCAGTTCTTC
v_gene: TRBV7-2; j_gene: TRBJ1-6; d_gene: -; abundance: -; CDR3aa: CASSLERQGNSPLHF; CDR3nt: TGTGCCAGCAGCTTAGAACGGCAGGGTAATTCACCCCTCCACTTT
v_gene: TRBV5-1; j_gene: TRBJ1-1; d_gene: -; abundance: few; CDR3aa: CASSLGRTPFIEAFF; CDR3nt: TGCGCCAGCAGCTTGGGGCGGACGCCTTTTATTGAAGCTTTCTTT
v_gene: TRBV7-8; j_gene: TRBJ2-2; d_gene: TRBD2; abundance: many; CDR3aa: CASSLRTSGSPGELFF; CDR3nt: TGTGCCAGCAGCTTAAGGACTAGCGGGAGTCCCGGGGAGCTGTTTTTT
v_gene: TRBV5-1; j_gene: TRBJ1-1; d_gene: -; abundance: few; CDR3aa: CATRGGDLMNTEAFF; CDR3nt: TGCGCCACCCGAGGGGGGGACCTTATGAACACTGAAGCTTTCTTT
v_gene: TRBV15; j_gene: TRBJ2-1; d_gene: -; abundance: few; CDR3aa: CATSRAPRISYNEQFF; CDR3nt: TGTGCCACCAGCAGAGCCCCCCGGATCTCCTACAATGAGCAGTTCTTC
v_gene: TRBV20-1; j_gene: TRBJ1-5; d_gene: TRBD1; abundance: few; CDR3aa: CSARTGGARGNQPQHF; CDR3nt: TGCAGTGCAAGGACAGGGGGCGCACGTGGCAATCAGCCCCAGCATTTT
v_gene: TRBV12-3/TRBV12-4; j_gene: TRBJ2-2; d_gene: -; abundance: few; CDR3aa: CASSSVGAAGELFF; CDR3nt: TGTGCCAGCAGTTCTGTGGGAGCAGCCGGGGAGCTGTTTTTT
v_gene: TRBV5-1; j_gene: TRBJ2-5; d_gene: TRBD1; abundance: -; CDR3aa: CASSVLPRDRGQETQYF; CDR3nt: TGCGCCAGCAGCGTCCTGCCCCGGGACAGGGGGCAAGAGACCCAGTACTTC
v_gene: TRBV20-1; j_gene: TRBJ2-5; d_gene: TRBD2; abundance: -; CDR3aa: CSANRGGQETQYF; CDR3nt: TGCAGTGCTAACCGGGGGGGCCAAGAGACCCAGTACTTC
v_gene: TRBV6-1; j_gene: TRBJ2-5; d_gene: -; abundance: -; CDR3aa: CASRTDPYQETQYF; CDR3nt: TGTGCCAGCAGGACAGACCCGTACCAAGAGACCCAGTACTTC
v_gene: TRBV2; j_gene: TRBJ2-2; d_gene: -; abundance: -; CDR3aa: CASSVWGPGELFF; CDR3nt: TGTGCCAGCAGTGTTTGGGGTCCCGGGGAGCTGTTTTTT
v_gene: TRBV20-1; j_gene: TRBJ2-5; d_gene: TRBD2; abundance: few; CDR3aa: CSAPTSGVETQYF; CDR3nt: TGCAGTGCTCCGACTAGCGGGGTAGAGACCCAGTACTTC
v_gene: TRBV3-1; j_gene: TRBJ2-2; d_gene: TRBD1; abundance: -; CDR3aa: CASRQTAMAGGGELFF; CDR3nt: TGTGCCAGCAGACAAACGGCCATGGCAGGGGGCGGGGAGCTGTTTTTT
v_gene: TRBV24-1; j_gene: TRBJ2-3; d_gene: TRBD2; abundance: -; CDR3aa: CATRGAGGSTDTQYF; CDR3nt: TGTGCCACCCGGGGGGCGGGGGGTAGCACAGATACGCAGTATTTT
v_gene: TRBV5-1; j_gene: TRBJ2-7; d_gene: -; abundance: -; CDR3aa: CASSPSDGTYEQYF; CDR3nt: TGCGCCAGCAGCCCGAGTGACGGGACCTACGAGCAGTACTTC
v_gene: TRBV12-3/TRBV12-4; j_gene: TRBJ2-7; d_gene: -; abundance: -; CDR3aa: CASSYRATYEQYF; CDR3nt: TGTGCCAGCAGCTACCGGGCCACCTACGAGCAGTACTTC
v_gene: TRBV20-1; j_gene: TRBJ2-1; d_gene: -; abundance: few; CDR3aa: CSASPGSVNEQFF; CDR3nt: TGCAGTGCTAGCCCCGGGAGCGTAAATGAGCAGTTCTTC
v_gene: TRBV5-6; j_gene: TRBJ2-5; d_gene: -; abundance: -; CDR3aa: CASSSPVGAKTQYF; CDR3nt: TGTGCCAGCAGCTCACCTGTAGGGGCCAAGACCCAGTACTTC
v_gene: TRBV12-5; j_gene: TRBJ2-3; d_gene: -; abundance: -; CDR3aa: CASGLVPGGDTQYF; CDR3nt: TGTGCTAGTGGTTTGGTACCTGGGGGCGATACGCAGTATTTT
v_gene: TRBV7-3; j_gene: TRBJ2-1; d_gene: -; abundance: -; CDR3aa: CASRVSAQQVDEQFF; CDR3nt: TGTGCCAGCAGAGTTAGCGCCCAACAGGTCGATGAGCAGTTCTTC
v_gene: TRBV28; j_gene: TRBJ2-5; d_gene: -; abundance: -; CDR3aa: CASKRSGGAPYQETQYF; CDR3nt: TGTGCCAGCAAAAGATCAGGTGGCGCACCGTACCAAGAGACCCAGTACTTC
v_gene: TRBV6-1; j_gene: TRBJ2-1; d_gene: -; abundance: -; CDR3aa: CASTFRWSSSNSYNEQFF; CDR3nt: TGTGCCAGCACCTTCCGGTGGTCTAGCTCTAATTCCTACAATGAGCAGTTCTTC
v_gene: TRBV3-1; j_gene: TRBJ1-1; d_gene: -; abundance: -; CDR3aa: CASSSGRWTEAFF; CDR3nt: TGTGCCAGCAGCTCAGGGAGGTGGACTGAAGCTTTCTTT
v_gene: TRBV6-2/TRBV6-3; j_gene: TRBJ1-1; d_gene: TRBD1; abundance: -; CDR3aa: CASSFLVSGTGGGMNTEAFF; CDR3nt: TGTGCCAGCAGTTTCCTTGTATCCGGGACAGGGGGAGGGATGAACACTGAAGCTTTCTTT
v_gene: TRBV28; j_gene: TRBJ2-7; d_gene: -; abundance: -; CDR3aa: CASSSLGPKRGYEQYF; CDR3nt: TGTGCCAGCAGTTCCCTCGGCCCAAAGCGAGGCTACGAGCAGTACTTC
v_gene: TRBV5-1; j_gene: TRBJ2-7; d_gene: -; abundance: -; CDR3aa: CASSLGGGAEQYF; CDR3nt: TGCGCCAGCAGCTTGGGAGGTGGAGCCGAGCAGTACTTC
v_gene: TRBV12-3/TRBV12-4; j_gene: TRBJ2-2; d_gene: TRBD2; abundance: -; CDR3aa: CASNPGLAGDAGELFF; CDR3nt: TGTGCCAGCAACCCCGGACTAGCGGGAGATGCGGGGGAGCTGTTTTTT
v_gene: TRBV3-1; j_gene: TRBJ2-2; d_gene: TRBD1; abundance: few; CDR3aa: CASSQGQGPTGELFF; CDR3nt: TGTGCCAGCAGCCAGGGACAGGGGCCCACCGGGGAGCTGTTTTTT
v_gene: TRBV20-1; j_gene: TRBJ1-3; d_gene: -; abundance: -; CDR3aa: CSAGRSGPGNTIYF; CDR3nt: TGCAGTGCCGGGAGGTCAGGGCCAGGAAACACCATATATTTT
v_gene: TRBV28; j_gene: TRBJ1-5; d_gene: -; abundance: few; CDR3aa: CASTLRQITQPQHF; CDR3nt: TGTGCCAGCACCCTAAGGCAGATCACTCAGCCCCAGCATTTT
v_gene: TRBV6-1; j_gene: TRBJ2-3; d_gene: -; abundance: -; CDR3aa: CASRAAVMGADTQYF; CDR3nt: TGTGCCAGCAGAGCAGCGGTAATGGGGGCAGATACGCAGTATTTT
v_gene: TRBV5-1; j_gene: TRBJ1-4; d_gene: -; abundance: -; CDR3aa: CASSGGGLSTNEKLFF; CDR3nt: TGCGCCAGCAGCGGTGGGGGGCTCTCAACTAATGAAAAACTGTTTTTT
v_gene: TRBV10-2; j_gene: TRBJ2-2; d_gene: TRBD1; abundance: -; CDR3aa: CASIGTGNTGELFF; CDR3nt: TGCGCCAGCATTGGGACAGGGAACACCGGGGAGCTGTTTTTT
v_gene: TRBV6-5; j_gene: TRBJ1-2; d_gene: -; abundance: few; CDR3aa: CASSSRFGYTF; CDR3nt: TGTGCCAGCAGTTCTAGGTTTGGCTACACCTTC
v_gene: TRBV10-3; j_gene: TRBJ2-3; d_gene: TRBD2; abundance: few; CDR3aa: CAIRQISAGVTDTQYF; CDR3nt: TGTGCCATCAGGCAAATCTCAGCGGGGGTCACAGATACGCAGTATTTT
v_gene: TRBV29-1; j_gene: TRBJ2-5; d_gene: TRBD2; abundance: -; CDR3aa: CSVEAGLQETQYF; CDR3nt: TGCAGCGTCGAAGCGGGATTACAAGAGACCCAGTACTTC
v_gene: TRBV27; j_gene: TRBJ2-3; d_gene: -; abundance: -; CDR3aa: CASSLRPTLTDTQYF; CDR3nt: TGTGCCAGCAGTTTAAGACCCACCCTCACAGATACGCAGTATTTT
v_gene: TRBV6-5; j_gene: TRBJ1-6; d_gene: -; abundance: few; CDR3aa: CASSYSRDNSPLHF; CDR3nt: TGTGCCAGCAGTTACAGTCGGGATAATTCACCCCTCCACTTT
v_gene: TRBV20-1; j_gene: TRBJ1-1; d_gene: TRBD1; abundance: -; CDR3aa: CSADRGNKNTEAFF; CDR3nt: TGCAGTGCTGACAGGGGTAATAAGAACACTGAAGCTTTCTTT
v_gene: TRBV20-1; j_gene: TRBJ2-1; d_gene: TRBD2; abundance: -; CDR3aa: CSARIIAGHHNEQFF; CDR3nt: TGCAGTGCTAGAATAATAGCGGGGCACCACAATGAGCAGTTCTTC
v_gene: TRBV5-6; j_gene: TRBJ2-1; d_gene: TRBD2; abundance: -; CDR3aa: CASSLRTSGTYNEQFF; CDR3nt: TGTGCCAGCAGCTTGCGGACTAGCGGGACCTACAATGAGCAGTTCTTC
v_gene: TRBV28; j_gene: TRBJ2-5; d_gene: -; abundance: -; CDR3aa: CASSLLDYQETQYF; CDR3nt: TGTGCCAGCAGTTTACTGGACTACCAAGAGACCCAGTACTTC
v_gene: TRBV5-1; j_gene: TRBJ2-6; d_gene: -; abundance: -; CDR3aa: CASSPGGGSNVLTF; CDR3nt: TGCGCCAGCAGCCCCGGCGGAGGGTCCAACGTCCTGACTTTC
v_gene: TRBV29-1; j_gene: TRBJ2-7; d_gene: -; abundance: few; CDR3aa: CSVRYLARGEQYF; CDR3nt: TGCAGCGTTCGTTATCTAGCTAGGGGCGAGCAGTACTTC
v_gene: TRBV5-1; j_gene: TRBJ2-1; d_gene: TRBD2; abundance: -; CDR3aa: CASSFLGGGNGEQFF; CDR3nt: TGCGCCAGCAGCTTTCTAGGCGGGGGGAATGGTGAGCAGTTCTTC
v_gene: TRBV4-1; j_gene: TRBJ2-1; d_gene: TRBD2; abundance: -; CDR3aa: CASSRGTSGSGEQFF; CDR3nt: TGCGCCAGCAGCCGCGGGACTAGCGGGAGTGGCGAGCAGTTCTTC
v_gene: TRBV6-5; j_gene: TRBJ2-1; d_gene: TRBD2; abundance: -; CDR3aa: CASSSLKAGVNNEQFF; CDR3nt: TGTGCCAGCAGTTCCCTTAAAGCGGGAGTGAACAATGAGCAGTTCTTC
v_gene: TRBV5-5; j_gene: TRBJ1-5; d_gene: TRBD1; abundance: -; CDR3aa: CASSSGTDNQPQHF; CDR3nt: TGTGCCAGCAGCTCCGGGACAGACAATCAGCCCCAGCATTTT
v_gene: TRBV20-1; j_gene: TRBJ2-5; d_gene: -; abundance: -; CDR3aa: CSARLQETQYF; CDR3nt: TGCAGTGCTAGACTCCAAGAGACCCAGTACTTC
v_gene: TRBV20-1; j_gene: TRBJ2-1; d_gene: -; abundance: few; CDR3aa: CSASRAVTYNEQFF; CDR3nt: TGCAGTGCTAGTAGGGCAGTTACTTACAATGAGCAGTTCTTC
v_gene: TRBV5-1; j_gene: TRBJ1-2; d_gene: -; abundance: -; CDR3aa: CASSLDPGVYGYTF; CDR3nt: TGCGCCAGCAGCTTGGATCCTGGGGTCTATGGCTACACCTTC
v_gene: TRBV15; j_gene: TRBJ2-3; d_gene: -; abundance: few; CDR3aa: CATSFGPDTQYF; CDR3nt: TGTGCCACCAGCTTCGGACCAGATACGCAGTATTTT